This TCR beta chain was identified in a study of PD-L1 blockade in urothelial cancer. Study context: Blood was tested 3 weeks (second dose) and 6 weeks into treatment. There were a median of around 140,000 T cells in blood samples.

The table came from immunoSEQ multiplex PCR; TCRdb's copy has only in-frame clones and leaves some out. The sample carries around 45,000 clones, approximately 78% recorded once. Time point indicated: pretreatment peripheral blood. The CDR3 runs 15 residues. Germline-derived CDR1 and CDR2 are PRHDT and FYEKMQ (reference sequence). V was cut by 4 bases and J by 7 bases, with 17 bases left in between. Only a few counts were recorded for this clone. The chain couples TRBV13 to TRBJ2-1; a weak D match, TRBD2 (7 bases). The clonotype was recovered from a man in his fifties or sixties with urothelial cancer. The source was PBMCs, collected around atezolizumab (anti-PD-L1) treatment. CDR3 region: CASSSKGEGRNEQFF. As DNA, the CDR3 is TGTGCCAGCAGCTCCAAGGGGGAGGGTAGGAATGAGCAGTTCTTC.